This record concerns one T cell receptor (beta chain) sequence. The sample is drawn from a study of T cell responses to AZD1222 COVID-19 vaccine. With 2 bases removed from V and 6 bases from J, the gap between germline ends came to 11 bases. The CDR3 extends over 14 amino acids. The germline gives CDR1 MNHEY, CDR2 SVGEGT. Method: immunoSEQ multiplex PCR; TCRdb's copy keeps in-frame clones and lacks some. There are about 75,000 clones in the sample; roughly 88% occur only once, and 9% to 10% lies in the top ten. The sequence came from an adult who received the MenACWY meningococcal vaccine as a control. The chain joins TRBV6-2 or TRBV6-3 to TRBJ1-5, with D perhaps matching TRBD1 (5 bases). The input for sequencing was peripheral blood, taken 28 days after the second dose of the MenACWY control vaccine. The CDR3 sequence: CASSYGAGSQPQHF. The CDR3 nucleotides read TGTGCCAGCAGTTACGGGGCAGGGAGTCAGCCCCAGCATTTT.